What follows is one TCR beta chain and its context. It lacks a known antigen. The cohort consisted of 600 or so healthy bone marrow donors. Cohort members were all nominally healthy when sampled, although unrecorded immune exposures were likely present. CMV serostatus was positive for about 300 and negative for about half of the 666 cohort members, and was not recorded for this donor. A peripheral blood sample was collected from each donor, and TCR beta sequencing was performed on peripheral blood mononuclear cells. Genomic DNA extraction from the blood cell samples was performed with the Qiagen DNeasy Blood Extraction Kit. The protocol used for the library was the immunoSEQ multiplex PCR assay. A mixture of 60 forward primers for TCR Vbeta segments and 13 reverse primers for TCR Jbeta segments was used in the multiplex PCR. The CDR3 region of rearranged TCR beta genes was amplified from genomic DNA with a multiplex PCR assay. The amplified TCR beta libraries were sequenced on the Illumina HiSeq System as 87-base-pair reads. The authors processed their data as follows. A later analysis tallied about 77 million unique TCR beta chains across the 666 repertoires, and approximately 9.9 million of those chains were shared by two or more donors. To remove PCR and sequencing errors, raw reads were error-corrected and collapsed into unique sequences using a nearest-neighbor algorithm that merged closely related sequences. To assign V, D and J gene segments, CDR3 sequences were aligned to IMGT reference sequences. For a sequence to be retained, a match of at least six nucleotides to both a V gene segment and a J gene segment was required. A rearrangement was called productive if the CDR3 had no stop codons and remained in frame with V and J, and every other rearrangement was called non-productive. Following IMGT convention, CDR3 was defined as the stretch from the second conserved V-encoded cysteine to the conserved J-encoded phenylalanine. The earlier analysis of approximately 500 of the donors excluded sequences that lacked an unambiguous match to a single V gene segment. In an earlier analysis of roughly 500 of the donors, V segments were called functional above 56.7% productive rearrangements and were called segregating when the between-donor standard deviation exceeded 5%. To diagnose cytomegalovirus status from the catalog of TCR beta chain sequences, a statistical classification framework was built. In a later analysis, TCR nucleotide sequences were compared against IMGT/GENE-DB human TR gene sequences so that V and J genes could be assigned. In a later analysis, CDR3 sequences and most-parsimonious VDJ recombination scenarios were assigned using the TCRdist pipeline. In a later analysis, each TCR beta chain was defined by its CDR3 amino acid sequence together with its V-gene family, and reads without a unique V-gene family were excluded. As a way to deal with suspected cross-contamination and a sequencing artifact, a later analysis dropped roughly 620 nucleotide sequences that were highly shared and had low generation probability. In a later analysis, a clonal expansion index for each public chain was calculated from normalized within-repertoire ranks of inferred template counts. A later analysis computed generation probabilities with a VDJ recombination model fitted to out-of-frame rearrangements, and checked the results against IGoR. A later analysis scored TCR-TCR, TCR-HLA and TCR-CMV co-occurrence with hypergeometric tests, applying a repertoire-size bias correction to TCR pairs. In a later analysis, false discovery rates were estimated by permuting HLA or CMV assignments 20 times. In a later analysis, co-occurring TCRs were grouped with DBSCAN, and TCRdist sequence similarity was added when clustering was performed within HLA-allele-positive subsets. For co-occurrence clustering, repertoires with fewer than 30,000 or more than 120,000 public chains were excluded, along with about five repertoires with anomalous nucleotide sharing. The clones in this table, taken by TCRdb from immuneACCESS, are in-frame only. Not every clone is retained; where verified, under half of the shortfall comes from an unresolved V gene, and the cause of the rest is unknown. The D gene and trimming were derived from the DNA, and the V and J assignments and clone size from that table. The sample table includes tens of thousands of clones. Approximately 6.3% of the sample rests with the top ten.

This specimen belongs to a study of cytomegalovirus exposure and HLA in healthy donors (dated by TCRdb to about 2017). Broadly, across the study: An earlier analysis of roughly 630 of the donors reported approximately 270 Gb of sequence data and some 100 million unique TCR beta sequences from about 179 million T cells. Roughly 300 gigabases of sequencing data and around 85 million unique TCR sequences made up an early release that covered some 640 HLA-typed donors. Of the roughly 400 genotyped donors, about 80% fell in the genetic ancestry cluster associated with self-reported Caucasian donors. The study aimed to test whether signatures of past pathogen exposure could be identified by cataloging public T cell receptors. The study profiled the T cell repertoires of 500 to 800 subjects by immunosequencing and related them to cytomegalovirus serostatus. Besides the first cohort of around 700 subjects, a separate validation cohort made up of roughly 130 different subjects was used. The study combined high-throughput TCR immunosequencing, statistical association of individual TCRs with disease status, and machine learning to predict cytomegalovirus infection status. A later analysis re-examined previously published TCR beta repertoires from more than 550 donors and added high-resolution HLA genotyping to investigate patterns of TCR occurrence. Rather than drawing on any new phenotypic data, the later analysis identified candidate immune exposures from TCR beta sequences and the way those sequences occurred across donors. An earlier analysis of approximately 580 of the donors used high-throughput TCR beta sequencing to judge whether each TCR beta V gene segment behaved as functional or pseudogenic. Donor age, sex, ethnicity and CMV serostatus were compiled together with the repertoire data. In a later genetic analysis, genome-wide SNP genotypes for about 60% of the 666 donors were used, and that subset was treated as a discovery cohort. All discovery cohort repertoires had been generated on a single sequencing platform. Class I and class II HLA loci were covered by the typing at four-digit resolution. The number of donors typed differed by locus, with roughly 629-640 for A, B, C, DRB1 and DQB1, approximately 500 for DQA1, 600 to 610 for DPA1, and under 490 for DPB1. Four to six DR-DQ haplotypes were handled as single units for association and clustering, since linkage in the cohort was strong. On average, 235,054 unique TCR beta nucleotide sequences were sequenced per donor among 398 genotyped donors of the cohort, with about 17% of those sequences being non-productive.

CDR1 and CDR2, per the germline V gene, are SNHLY and FYNNEI. The junction shows trimming of 3 bases on V and 7 bases on J, and the gene matches do not reach 3 bases of it. From the cysteine up to the phenylalanine, the CDR3 has a length of 14 residues. Kept here is only the CDR3 DNA, which spans 42 bases and is read in frame from base 1. Study-level results and caveats: Assigning TCR associations to individual alleles was difficult when HLA alleles, especially DR and DQ, strongly co-occurred. In a later analysis, several top co-occurrence clusters were reported to appear linked to parvovirus B19, influenza, CMV and Epstein-Barr virus. For the cohort, immune exposure information was limited to CMV serostatus. The classifier was reported to diagnose cytomegalovirus status with high specificity and sensitivity in both the original cohort and the validation cohort. In vitro tests confirmed that a few of the cytomegalovirus-associated TCR beta chains recognize cytomegalovirus antigens. A later analysis found that TCR association rates varied across HLA loci, with DRB1 alleles showing the most associated TCRs and HLA-C alleles the fewest. In a later analysis, HLA-associated TCR beta chains showed more clonal expansion and lower generation probabilities than non-associated chains that were equally common. Compared with the approximately 670-donor mean, donors in an Asian-associated ancestry cluster had fewer N-insertions in productive TCRs, according to a later genetic analysis. Because HLA typing was missing for some donors at each locus, association tests included only the typed subset. Only TCR beta chains were sequenced in this cohort, and the absence of alpha or paired-chain data limited detectable features. Sequencing depth was assumed to be roughly uniform across donors in the presence/absence analyses, though that assumption may not hold. Seventeen rarely observed V segments, including chromosome 9 orphons, were excluded from the earlier analysis of about 500 of the donors because counts were too low. The study listed 150 to 200 TCR beta chains as associated with cytomegalovirus. V-gene and J-gene trimming of TCR beta chains was associated with a missense DCLRE1C variant in a later genetic analysis, and the association was replicated in an independent cohort. At a false discovery rate of 0.05, a later analysis linked under 20,000 TCR beta sequences to specific HLA alleles. Broadly in line with IMGT annotations, most TCR beta V segments showed up in productive rearrangements about 90% or about 30% of the time in an earlier analysis of several hundred of the donors. A further reported finding was that TCR beta sequences accurately predicted the HLA-A and HLA-B alleles for most subjects in the first cohort. Some IMGT-functional V segments, including TRBV6-2 and TRBV6-3, could not be distinguished by the 87-base-pair reads and were therefore excluded. Most CMV-associated TCR beta chains appeared to be HLA-restricted in a later analysis, and the HLA associations seemed to be driven largely by CMV exposure. A cluster of highly shared sequence variants was judged likely to represent a technical artifact of the sequencing pipeline. Linkage disequilibrium might explain the correlated functional status among segregating V segments, but an unknown experimental factor could not be excluded. The authors suggested that the approach could potentially be generalized to other disease states and immunological phenotypes. Most TCR sequences were seen in very few donors, while some public TCRs were found in many individuals.

The sample taken for sequencing was PBMCs. The chain is made from TRBV2 and TRBJ2-2; 9 junctional bases match TRBD1. The TCR originated in a human donor in good health. The DNA sequence reads TGTGCCAGCAGTGAGGAGACAGGGGGCGGGGAGCTGTTTTTT. The encoded protein is CASSEETGGGELFF.